This T cell receptor (beta chain) was captured in a study of Tregs in tolerant kidney transplant recipients. Study-wide points: Antigen-driven expansion was suggested because donor-specific Tregs expanded more than all Tregs in tolerant patients.

The junction had 4 bases not matched to a gene; V was cut back by 8 bases and J by 3 bases. This CDR3 has 13 amino acids. Germline values: CDR1 MNHEY, CDR2 SMNVEV (reference sequence). The data were produced by immunoSEQ multiplex PCR, yet TCRdb's version contains in-frame clones alone and is incomplete. The data show under 85,000 clones, roughly nine tenths seen once. To note about this clone: Antigen unknown.

The chain carries TRBV27 and TRBJ2-7; TRBD2 agrees at 10 bases. The sequencing used CD4+ T cells from blood, collected before the transplant. This receptor was identified in a human donor who received a combined kidney and bone marrow transplant. The CDR3 here is CASGLAGDYEQYF. The CDR3 DNA is TGTGCCAGCGGGCTAGCGGGGGACTACGAGCAGTACTTC.